One T cell receptor (beta chain) is described in this entry. What it recognizes is unknown. Germline trimming cut 6 bases from V and 1 base from J; bases unmatched to any gene: 5. This CDR3 has 15 amino acids. Germline V lookup: CDR1 MNHEY, CDR2 SMNVEV (reference sequence). Both 60 Vbeta primers and 13 Jbeta primers went into the PCR. Generated by immunoSEQ multiplex PCR, the TCRdb table keeps only in-frame clones and is missing some. In the table there are roughly 110,000 clones, around 74% of which are singletons. The data were taken from a study of cytomegalovirus exposure and HLA in healthy donors. Study-level results: Analysis performed later showed TCR beta chains linked to HLA being more clonally expanded than equally common others.

Sequencing used PBMCs. This chain connects TRBV27 to TRBJ1-5, with TRBD1 identical over 8 bases. The receptor comes from a middle-aged woman in good health and CMV-seropositive. CDR3 nucleotides: TGTGCCAGCAGAGACAGGGGAGGAAGCAATCAGCCCCAGCATTTT. Translation: CASRDRGGSNQPQHF.